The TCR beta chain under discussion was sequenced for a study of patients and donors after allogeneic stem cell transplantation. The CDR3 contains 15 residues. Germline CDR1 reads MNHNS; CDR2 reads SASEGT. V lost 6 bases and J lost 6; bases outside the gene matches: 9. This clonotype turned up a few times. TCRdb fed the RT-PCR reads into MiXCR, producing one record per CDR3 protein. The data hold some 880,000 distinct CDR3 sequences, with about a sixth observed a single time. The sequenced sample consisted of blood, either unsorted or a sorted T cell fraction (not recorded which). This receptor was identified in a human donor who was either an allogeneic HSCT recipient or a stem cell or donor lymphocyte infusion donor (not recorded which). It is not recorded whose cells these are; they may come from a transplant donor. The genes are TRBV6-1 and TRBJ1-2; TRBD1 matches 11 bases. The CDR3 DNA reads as TGTGCCAGCAGAGTACCGGGACAGGGGGGAGATGGCTACACCTTC. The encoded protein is CASRVPGQGGDGYTF.